This T cell receptor (beta chain) was profiled in a study of regulatory T cells in long-lasting Graves disease. Germline V CDR1 and CDR2: SGHRS, YFSETQ. Germline trimming cut 1 base from V and 4 bases from J; bases unmatched to any gene: 5. CDR3 size: 15 residues. Through Arm-PCR of CDR3 regions and iRepertoire HTBI primers, TCR beta libraries were built. From the multiplex PCR reads, TCRdb called clonotypes with MiXCR, one entry per CDR3 protein. This table has about 660,000 distinct CDR3 sequences, around 30% appearing once. This clonotype showed up many times. The antigen is unknown. The study's findings and limits: Investigators studied peripheral blood only, not thyroid tissue. Sample size was small, which may have lowered accuracy.

Time point specified: persistent/refractory GD, antithyroid drugs over 5 years with positive TRAb. Following extraction of RNA from PBMCs, that RNA was used to make the TCR library. The receptor's source is a female donor with Graves disease. The chain couples TRBV5-1 to TRBJ1-1; 9 positions agree with TRBD1. Sequencing used peripheral blood mononuclear cells (PBMCs), obtained when the disease was refractory, from a patient treated with antithyroid drugs. The CDR3 region has the DNA TGCGCCAGCAGCTTGACAGGGGGCGTCGGCACTGAAGCTTTCTTT. Translation gives CASSLTGGVGTEAFF.